This passage covers 5 T cell receptor beta chains from one sample sequenced in a study of T cell responses to AZD1222 COVID-19 vaccine. Clones were read by immunoSEQ multiplex PCR, and TCRdb kept only the in-frame ones, dropping some. The sample includes about 180,000 clones, approximately 92% of them seen just once. This sample comprised peripheral blood, obtained 28 days after the second dose of the MenACWY control vaccine. These receptors all stem from an adult who received the MenACWY meningococcal vaccine as a control.

CDR3 nucleotide sequence: TGTGCCAGCCCCTGGGGCGGGAGTTCTAATGAAAAACTGTTTTTT. It yields the protein CASPWGGSSNEKLFF. This chain uses TRBV5-8 with TRBJ1-4, with D possibly matching TRBD1 (5 bases). CDR3 length: 15 amino acids. CDR1 SGHTS and CDR2 YDEGEE come from the germline V gene. Trimming took 7 bases from V and 3 from J, leaving 16 bases between them.

DNA for the CDR3: TGTGCCAGCAGTGTAACCGGGACAGGGGGTCACTCTGGAAACACCATATATTTT. It is translated as CASSVTGTGGHSGNTIYF. The rearrangement uses TRBV6-1 and TRBJ1-3; TRBD1 matches 11 bases. CDR3 length equals 18 residues. CDR1 and CDR2 from the germline V gene are MNHNS and SASEGT. V lost 4 bases and J lost 0; bases outside the gene matches: 8.

The CDR3 bases are TGTGCCAGCAGTTTACCCCCCGGGCAGGGCTATGGCTACACCTTC. This codes for CASSLPPGQGYGYTF. V gene TRBV28 combines with J gene TRBJ1-2, with D possibly TRBD1 on 5 matching bases. Germline V gives CDR1 MDHEN, CDR2 SYDVKM. V lost 2 bases and J lost 4, with 14 bases in between. The CDR3 has 15 residues.

The chain carries TRBV6-5 and TRBJ1-2, with a weak D call TRBD1 (5 bases). Germline V lookup: CDR1 MNHEY, CDR2 SVGAGI. This CDR3 has 13 residues. V was cut by 6 bases and J by 4 bases, with 12 bases left in between. The CDR3: CASRPGGAYGYTF. CDR3 bases: TGTGCCAGCAGACCGGGAGGGGCCTATGGCTACACCTTC.

The gene calls are TRBV16 and TRBJ1-1, with D unresolved. The CDR3 consists of 12 residues. CDR1 and CDR2 from the germline V gene are KGHSY and FQNENV. V lost 4 bases and J lost 8, with 11 bases in between. The CDR3 is CASSRQDREAFF. In nucleotides, the CDR3 is TGTGCCAGCAGCCGCCAGGACCGCGAAGCTTTCTTT.